This T cell receptor (beta chain) was captured in a study of blood T cell repertoires in COVID-19. Looking at the study overall: Researchers got acute and convalescent COVID-19 samples from the United States, Italy and Spain.

Using immunoSEQ multiplex PCR, the repertoire was profiled, and TCRdb retains in-frame clones only, with some absent. The table includes more than 150,000 clones, almost 90% detected once. This CDR3 is 14 amino acids long. V trimming: 5 bases; J trimming: 5 bases; junction bases outside the gene matches: 7. CDR1 and CDR2 (germline): MNHEY, SVGEGT. Sequences were obtained from peripheral blood. The genes are TRBV6-2 or TRBV6-3 and TRBJ2-7; TRBD1 matches 9 bases. This clonotype was obtained from a man aged 45-65 years with acute or convalescent COVID-19. The CDR3 spells CASSAPGQGHEQYV. The CDR3 nucleotides read TGTGCCAGCAGTGCACCGGGACAGGGCCACGAGCAGTACGTC.